Listed here are 22 T cell receptor beta chains from one sample, sequenced in a study of T cell therapy after organ transplantation. Sequencing was performed with immunoSEQ multiplex PCR; in TCRdb, only in-frame clones are kept and a portion is missing. The repertoire holds a few thousand clones, almost 70% seen once, with around two fifths in the top ten. The time point denotes: 4-8 weeks after completion of therapy. For these TCRs, the target antigens are not known. The sample in question was CD8+ T cells from blood, obtained after autologous CMV-specific T cell therapy. These receptors originate from a human patient who had received a solid organ transplant and had CMV disease. T cells may partly derive from the graft donor.

CDR3 amino acids: CASSVLTVAPSFANYGYTF. Here the CDR3 DNA reads TGTGCCAGCAGCGTATTGACCGTTGCCCCGTCGTTCGCGAATTATGGCTACACCTTC. J is TRBJ1-2 and V is TRBV28, with D unresolved. V was clipped by 6 bases and J by 5 bases, with 31 bases between them. The germline V gene encodes CDR1 MDHEN and CDR2 SYDVKM. This CDR3 spans 19 amino acids.

This chain links TRBV4-3 with TRBJ2-2, with a weak D call TRBD1 (6 bases). Germline V gene data show CDR1 as LGHNA and CDR2 as YSLEER. The V end lost 0 bases, the J end lost 1 base, and 12 bases lay between the germline ends. The CDR3 is 17 residues long. CDR3 sequence reads: CASSQDIVRGNTGELFF. CDR3 bases: TGCGCCAGCAGCCAAGATATCGTCAGGGGGAACACCGGGGAGCTGTTTTTT.

In its sample, this clone was seen a few times. J is TRBJ2-1 and V is TRBV2, with D unclear. Deletions cut 2 bases from V and 8 bases from J, with 4 bases between. Germline loops: CDR1 SNHLY, CDR2 FYNNEI. The CDR3 loop spans 11 amino acids. The CDR3 region has the DNA TGTGCCAGCAGTGAATGGGATGAGCAGTTCTTC. Translated: CASSEWDEQFF.

This clone is medium-sized (0.01 to 0.1%) by share. The CDR3 protein is CASGLAASTDTQYF. CDR3 coding DNA: TGTGCCAGCGGACTAGCGGCTAGCACAGATACGCAGTATTTT. V usage is TRBV6-6 and J usage is TRBJ2-3; TRBD2 matches at 10 bases. Losses at the gene ends were 8 bases for V and 0 bases for J; bases not matched to a gene: 2. The CDR3 loop spans 14 amino acids. CDR1 and CDR2 (germline): MNHNY, SVGAGI (reference sequence).

The CDR3 region has the DNA TGTGCCAGCAGCCAACCGTCTCGCGGCTACGAGCAGTACTTC. Translated, it gives CASSQPSRGYEQYF. This sequence joins TRBV14 and TRBJ2-7; D not resolved. This CDR3 is built from 14 residues. V was trimmed by 2 bases and J by 3 bases, leaving 11 bases between them. Germline assignment: CDR1 SGHDN and CDR2 FVKESK.

The chain recombines TRBV6-5 with TRBJ2-1; 10 nucleotides align to TRBD2. Germline loops: CDR1 MNHEY, CDR2 SVGAGI. The CDR3 is 16 residues long. J was trimmed by 0 bases and V by 4 bases; bases with no gene match: 3. In DNA form, the CDR3 reads TGTGCCAGCAGTTTACGGACTAGCGGCTCCTACAATGAGCAGTTCTTC. This gives the protein CASSLRTSGSYNEQFF.

This sequence joins TRBV2 and TRBJ1-2; D may be TRBD1 (5 bases). CDR1 SNHLY and CDR2 FYNNEI come from the germline V gene. The CDR3 sequence is 14 residues long. The germline V and J ends were trimmed by 7 bases and 4 bases, with 16 bases remaining between them. The CDR3: CASIGQGGGYGYTF. CDR3 sequence (DNA): TGTGCCAGCATCGGGCAGGGTGGGGGCTATGGCTACACCTTC.

This chain uses TRBV27 with TRBJ2-1; 8 nucleotides align to TRBD2. The CDR3 extends over 15 amino acids. J gave up 10 bases and V 2 bases, and 10 bases lay outside the gene matches. CDR1 and CDR2 from the germline V gene are MNHEY and SMNVEV (reference sequence). CDR3 region: CASSLRGTSGREQFF. In nucleotides, the CDR3 is TGTGCCAGCAGTTTACGTGGGACTAGTGGCAGAGAGCAGTTCTTC.

The chain joins TRBV27 to TRBJ2-1, with 11 nucleotides matching TRBD2. The junction had 11 bases not matched to a gene; V was cut back by 4 bases and J by 6 bases. CDR3 length equals 17 residues. CDR1 is MNHEY and CDR2 is SMNVEV in the germline V gene (reference sequence). The CDR3 coding sequence is TGTGCCAGCAGTTCCCTAGCGGGAGGCTGGGTGGGCAATGAGCAGTTCTTC. Translated: CASSSLAGGWVGNEQFF.

The chain combines TRBV15 with TRBJ2-6, with D possibly being TRBD2 (6 bases). The germline V gene encodes CDR1 LNHNV and CDR2 YYDKDF (reference sequence). CDR3 length: 16 residues. V was cut by 0 bases and J by 2 bases, with 8 bases left in between. The CDR3 loop reads CATSRDGGTGANVLTF. CDR3 bases: TGTGCCACCAGCAGAGATGGGGGGACTGGGGCCAACGTCCTGACTTTC.

To note about this clone: Germline is not matched at one junction end, which may reflect a read error. The V call is TRBV7-2, the J call TRBJ1-6; D unresolved. This CDR3 spans 15 amino acids. Germline values: CDR1 SGHTA, CDR2 FQGNSA. The CDR3 loop reads CASSLAGLNNSPLHF. The CDR3 coding sequence is TGTGCCAGCAGCCTAGCCGGTTTGAATAATTCACCCCTCCACTTT.

The chain links TRBV7-9 to TRBJ1-1; 8 positions match TRBD1. Unmatched junction bases numbered 10, after V lost 4 bases and J lost 0 bases. Germline loops: CDR1 SEHNR, CDR2 FQNEAQ (reference sequence). The CDR3 sequence is 17 residues long. CDR3 coding DNA: TGTGCCAGCAGCTCAAGACAGGGGCTAACCTTGAACACTGAAGCTTTCTTT. Translation gives CASSSRQGLTLNTEAFF.

This clone has only a few counts. V and J are TRBV9 and TRBJ1-2, with D perhaps matching TRBD1 (5 bases). V was shortened by 3 bases and J by 4 bases, with 10 bases between the two germline ends. This CDR3 spans 13 amino acids. The germline V gene encodes CDR1 SGDLS and CDR2 YYNGEE. The CDR3 sequence is CASSAWDGYGYTF. The CDR3 DNA sequence: TGTGCCAGCAGCGCATGGGACGGCTATGGCTACACCTTC.

This clone is judged medium-sized. This chain connects TRBV28 to TRBJ2-7; D may match TRBD1 or TRBD2 (5 bases each). V was cut by 4 bases and J by 3 bases, with 16 bases left in between. Germline V gene data show CDR1 as MDHEN and CDR2 as SYDVKM. This CDR3 has 15 amino acids. CDR3 DNA sequence: TGTGCCAGCAGTTCGCCGGGACCGAAACACTACGAGCAGTACTTC. Translation gives CASSSPGPKHYEQYF. The variable domain in full, completed from reference TRBV28 and TRBJ2-7, reads DVKVTQSSRYLVKRTGEKVFLECVQDMDHENMFWYRQDPGLGLRLIYFSYDVKMKEKGDIPEGYSVSREKKERFSLILESASTNQTSMYLCASSSPGPKHYEQYFGPGTRLTVT.

This clone appeared a few times. CDR3 region: CSLRVTGGGLNEQFF. DNA for the CDR3: TGCAGCCTCCGGGTGACAGGGGGCGGGTTGAATGAGCAGTTCTTC. The rearrangement joins TRBV29-1 to TRBJ2-1; 10 bases are a match to TRBD1. Germline CDR1 is SQVTM and CDR2 is ANQGSEA. V trimming: 8 bases; J trimming: 7 bases; junction bases outside the gene matches: 14. The CDR3 consists of 15 residues.

V and J are TRBV7-9 and TRBJ1-1, with D hard to call. The CDR3 is 13 amino acids. The germline gives CDR1 SEHNR, CDR2 FQNEAQ (reference sequence). Trimming removed 3 bases from V and 3 bases from J, with 8 bases in between. The CDR3 is CASSFSADTEAFF. CDR3 in DNA: TGTGCCAGCAGCTTTAGTGCAGACACTGAAGCTTTCTTT.

The rearrangement joins TRBV19 to TRBJ1-5; D remains unclear. CDR3 length: 13 residues. CDR1 is LNHDA and CDR2 is SQIVND in the germline V gene (reference sequence). V dropped 3 bases and J dropped 8 bases, with 11 bases sitting between them. CDR3 DNA: TGTGCCAGTAGTATCCTTCCGTGGGAGCCCCAGCATTTT. It translates to CASSILPWEPQHF.

This clone showed up just a few times. The chain is built from TRBV12-5 and TRBJ1-1; 10 bases are a match to TRBD1. Germline CDR1 is LGHNT and CDR2 is FRNRAP. The CDR3 totals 17 residues. V lost 0 bases and J lost 1; bases outside the gene matches: 5. The CDR3 here is CASGLVRTGGKNTEAFF. CDR3 DNA: TGTGCTAGTGGTTTGGTACGGACAGGGGGGAAGAACACTGAAGCTTTCTTT.

The chain links TRBV4-2 to TRBJ1-1, with D unclear. Germline CDR1 is LGHNA and CDR2 is YNFKEQ. The CDR3 consists of 17 residues. With 0 bases removed from V and 4 bases from J, the gap between germline ends came to 18 bases. The CDR3 loop is CASSQDDLRVSGTEAFF. CDR3 DNA sequence: TGTGCCAGCAGCCAAGACGACCTACGGGTTTCTGGCACTGAAGCTTTCTTT.

The J gene is TRBJ2-3, the V gene TRBV20-1; D unclear. With 6 bases removed from V and 6 bases from J, the gap between germline ends came to 7 bases. Germline CDR1 and CDR2: DFQATT and SNEGSKA (reference sequence). The CDR3 covers 10 residues. The CDR3 sequence: CSAVFDTQYF. CDR3 nucleotide sequence: TGCAGTGCCGTCTTTGATACGCAGTATTTT.

The chain carries TRBV7-9 and TRBJ2-1, with TRBD1 identical over 7 bases. J gave up 3 bases and V 5 bases, and 7 bases lay outside the gene matches. This CDR3 contains 15 residues. Germline CDR1 reads SEHNR; CDR2 reads FQNEAQ (reference sequence). The CDR3 protein is CASSLTGTDYNEQFF. Here the CDR3 DNA reads TGTGCCAGCAGCCTGACCGGGACAGACTACAATGAGCAGTTCTTC. The full variable domain, its missing parts supplied by reference TRBV7-9 and TRBJ2-1, is DTGVSQNPRHKITKRGQNVTFRCDPISEHNRLYWYRQTLGQGPEFLTYFQNEAQLEKSRLLSDRFSAERPKGSFSTLEIQRTEQGDSAMYLCASSLTGTDYNEQFFGPGTRLTVL.

V gene TRBV27 combines with J gene TRBJ1-1, with D unresolved. Trimming pared 4 bases from V and 0 bases from J, leaving 9 bases between. This CDR3 is built from 14 residues. Per the germline V gene, CDR1 is MNHEY and CDR2 is SMNVEV (reference sequence). CDR3 loop: CASSYSHLNTEAFF. The CDR3 region has the DNA TGTGCCAGCAGTTACTCACACTTGAACACTGAAGCTTTCTTT.